Following are 28 T cell receptor beta chains from one sample sequenced in a study of blood T cell repertoires in COVID-19. Libraries were prepared by immunoSEQ multiplex PCR; TCRdb keeps only in-frame clonotypes and omits some of them. The sample records tens of thousands of clones, approximately 95% being singletons. Source material: peripheral blood. These receptors were obtained from a man aged 65-85 years with active COVID-19.

The V and J genes are TRBV4-1 and TRBJ1-3; TRBD1 is a possible D gene (5 bases). Trimming removed 6 bases from V and 0 bases from J, with 12 bases in between. The germline gives CDR1 MGHRA, CDR2 YSYEKL. The CDR3 runs 15 residues. The CDR3, as DNA: TGCGCCAGCAGGCTACAGGAGTCCTCTGGAAACACCATATATTTT. It specifies CASRLQESSGNTIYF.

The genes are TRBV15 and TRBJ1-1; D remains unclear. Germline values: CDR1 LNHNV, CDR2 YYDKDF (reference sequence). V shed 1 base and J shed 10 bases, with 7 bases lying between them. CDR3 length: 11 amino acids. CDR3 nucleotides: TGTGCCACCAGCAGAGGTGGCGGAGCTTTCTTT. The encoded protein is CATSRGGGAFF.

The count of this clone is one. The J gene is TRBJ2-5, the V gene TRBV12-3 or TRBV12-4; D unresolved. The length of the CDR3 is 13 residues. V lost 5 bases and J lost 5, with 12 bases in between. The CDR3 region has the DNA TGTGCCAGCAGTATGTCCGGGTTTGAGACCCAGTACTTC. Translating gives CASSMSGFETQYF.

Turning to this clone: A junction end diverges from the germline sequence, so it may reflect a read error. The chain links TRBV4-1 to TRBJ2-5; D not resolved. Germline V CDR1 and CDR2: MGHRA, YSYEKL. This CDR3 has 14 residues. CDR3 bases: TGCGCCAGCGGCCAAGATCCTCAGAAAGAGACCCAGTACTTC. Amino acid sequence: CASGQDPQKETQYF.

To note about this clone: At one boundary the junction diverges from the germline segment, which might be a read error. V is TRBV7-3 and J is TRBJ1-1; D is unclear. This CDR3 has 16 residues. CDR1 is SGHTA and CDR2 is FQGTGA in the germline V gene. CDR3 region: CASSLTGVAMNTEAFF. The CDR3 DNA follows: TGTGCCAGCAGCCTAACCGGGGTCGCCATGAACACTGAAGCTTTCTTT.

V gene TRBV6-5 combines with J gene TRBJ2-5; TRBD1 might be the D (6 bases). Germline values: CDR1 MNHEY, CDR2 SVGAGI. Trimming pared 2 bases from V and 5 bases from J, leaving 15 bases between. The CDR3 is 15 residues long. CDR3 protein: CASSYSPGERETQYF. CDR3 DNA sequence: TGTGCCAGCAGTTACAGTCCAGGGGAGCGCGAGACCCAGTACTTC.

V gene TRBV5-8 combines with J gene TRBJ1-1; D is ambiguous. The CDR3 length is 13 residues. The germline CDR1 and CDR2 sequences are SGHTS and YDEGEE. Deletions cut 6 bases from V and 1 base from J, with 10 bases between. The CDR3 DNA follows: TGTGCCAGCAACCACTACACGAACACTGAAGCTTTCTTT. Protein sequence: CASNHYTNTEAFF.

This chain joins TRBV14 and TRBJ1-1; D call uncertain. Trimming took off 7 bases at V and 0 bases at J, with 12 bases between the two ends. Germline CDR1 SGHDN, CDR2 FVKESK. This CDR3 is built from 14 residues. The DNA for the CDR3 is TGTGCCAGCAACCACGGAGGGTTGAACACTGAAGCTTTCTTT. Translation: CASNHGGLNTEAFF.

The J gene is TRBJ2-5, the V gene TRBV19; TRBD2 matches 7 bases. The trim removed 6 bases at V and 2 bases at J, leaving 6 bases unmatched. There are 14 residues in the CDR3. Germline CDR1 reads LNHDA; CDR2 reads SQIVND (reference sequence). This CDR3 is CASRKRDGQETQYF. The CDR3 nucleotides are TGTGCCAGTAGGAAGCGGGACGGGCAAGAGACCCAGTACTTC.

V gene TRBV27 combines with J gene TRBJ2-5, with 8 positions matching TRBD1. CDR3 size: 13 residues. Per the germline V gene, CDR1 is MNHEY and CDR2 is SMNVEV (reference sequence). V trimming: 7 bases; J trimming: 2 bases; junction bases outside the gene matches: 3. The DNA of the CDR3 is TGTGCCAGCACCAGGACAGGGCAAGAGACCCAGTACTTC. Its translation is CASTRTGQETQYF.

This rearrangement joins TRBV5-6 to TRBJ2-7, with D possibly TRBD1 on 5 matching bases. Trimming removed 0 bases at V and 3 bases at J, with 7 bases between. The CDR3 covers 13 residues. Germline CDR1 SGHDT, CDR2 YYEEEE. The CDR3 nucleotides read TGTGCCAGCAGCTTGGCAGGGTTCTACGAGCAGTACGTC. Translated, it gives CASSLAGFYEQYV.

The chain couples TRBV5-4 to TRBJ2-3, with 14 bases aligning to TRBD2. The CDR3 loop spans 18 amino acids. After removal of 8 bases from V and 0 bases from J, the junction contained 11 bases not matched to a gene. The germline CDR1 and CDR2 sequences are SGHNT and YYREEE (reference sequence). The chain's CDR3 is CASPGTSGGQTSTDTQYF. In nucleotides, the CDR3 is TGTGCCAGTCCCGGGACTAGCGGGGGACAGACTAGCACAGATACGCAGTATTTT.

The chain is built from TRBV5-1 and TRBJ2-1; 9 nucleotides line up with TRBD2. The V gene end was trimmed by 4 bases and the J gene end by 0 bases; junction bases not matched to a gene: 2. This CDR3 is built from 15 residues. Germline CDR1 SGHRS, CDR2 YFSETQ. The CDR3 is CASSLSGSSYNEQFF. The DNA for the CDR3 is TGCGCCAGCAGCCTTAGCGGGAGCTCCTACAATGAGCAGTTCTTC.

The chain carries TRBV5-1 and TRBJ1-1, with 8 bases lining up with TRBD1. There are 15 residues in the CDR3. V was clipped by 3 bases and J by 10 bases; unmatched bases: 14. The V gene's germline CDR1 is SGHRS and CDR2 YFSETQ. In DNA form, the CDR3 reads TGCGCCAGCAGCTCGACAGGACAGGGCCAATCGGGAGCTTTCTTT. This encodes CASSSTGQGQSGAFF.

This clone is classed as medium-sized. J is TRBJ1-5 and V is TRBV29-1; D not certain. The CDR3 sequence is 12 residues long. CDR1 is SQVTM and CDR2 is ANQGSEA in the germline V gene. V lost 6 bases and J lost 1, with 7 bases in between. The CDR3 nucleotides are TGCAGCGTGATAGTCAGCAATCAGCCCCAGCATTTT. Its protein is CSVIVSNQPQHF.

This chain joins TRBV15 and TRBJ1-1; 8 nucleotides agree with TRBD1. CDR1 LNHNV and CDR2 YYDKDF come from the germline V gene (reference sequence). V lost 1 base and J lost 9; bases outside the gene matches: 1. This CDR3 comprises 12 residues. The CDR3 here is CATSRGTGKAFF. In DNA, the CDR3 is TGTGCCACCAGCAGAGGGACAGGGAAAGCTTTCTTT.

V and J are TRBV7-2 and TRBJ2-7, with no clear D. The length of the CDR3 is 15 residues. The V end lost 4 bases, the J end lost 4 bases, and 17 bases lay between the germline ends. Germline lookup yields CDR1 SGHTA and CDR2 FQGNSA. CDR3 sequence (DNA): TGTGCCAGCAGCTCCCGTTTTGCCGGTCGGTACGAGCAGTACTTC. Translating it yields CASSSRFAGRYEQYF. Variable domain in full (rest from reference TRBV7-2 and TRBJ2-7): GAGVSQSPSNKVTEKGKDVELRCDPISGHTALYWYRQSLGQGLEFLIYFQGNSAPDKSGLPSDRFSAERTGGSVSTLTIQRTQQEDSAVYLCASSSRFAGRYEQYFGPGTRLTVT.

This chain connects TRBV6-5 to TRBJ1-5; D call uncertain. From germline, CDR1 is MNHEY and CDR2 SVGAGI. The CDR3 runs 13 residues. Trimming removed 5 bases from V and 7 bases from J, with 12 bases in between. The DNA of the CDR3 is TGTGCCAGCAGTCCATCCGCAGTCCAGCCCCAGCATTTT. Encoded protein: CASSPSAVQPQHF.

This sequence joins TRBV20-1 and TRBJ2-7, with unresolved D. This CDR3 is built from 11 residues. The germline V gene encodes CDR1 DFQATT and CDR2 SNEGSKA (reference sequence). Trimming took 5 bases from V and 3 from J, leaving 8 bases between them. The CDR3: CSASDNYEQYF. In DNA, the CDR3 is TGCAGTGCTTCTGACAACTACGAGCAGTACTTC.

This clone was seen a single time. The chain recombines TRBV5-1 with TRBJ1-1; weak D call: TRBD1 (5 bases). The CDR3 consists of 15 residues. Germline values: CDR1 SGHRS, CDR2 YFSETQ. V was pared by 0 bases and J by 6 bases, with 15 bases between. CDR3 residues: CASSLGRGSGAEAFF. CDR3 nucleotides: TGCGCCAGCAGCTTGGGTCGGGGGTCGGGTGCTGAAGCTTTCTTT. Together with reference TRBV5-1 and TRBJ1-1, the CDR3 gives the full variable domain: KAGVTQTPRYLIKTRGQQVTLSCSPISGHRSVSWYQQTPGQGLQFLFEYFSETQRNKGNFPGRFSGRQFSNSRSEMNVSTLELGDSALYLCASSLGRGSGAEAFFGQGTRLTVV.

The CDR3 is CASNEVNSNQPQHF. The CDR3 nucleotides are TGTGCCAGTAACGAGGTGAATAGCAATCAGCCCCAGCATTTT. The chain couples TRBV19 to TRBJ1-5; D is unclear. V was shortened by 7 bases and J by 0 bases, with 10 bases between the two germline ends. CDR1 and CDR2 (germline): LNHDA, SQIVND (reference sequence). This CDR3 comprises 14 residues.

The chain has TRBV6-1 and TRBJ1-5; D is possibly TRBD1 (5 bases). The CDR3 length is 14 residues. Per germline, CDR1 MNHNS and CDR2 SASEGT. The V end lost 2 bases, the J end lost 13 bases, and 18 bases lay between the germline ends. The CDR3 sequence: CASSEYTRGVGQHF. CDR3 bases: TGTGCCAGCAGTGAATACACCCGGGGGGTGGGTCAGCATTTT.

This chain connects TRBV5-1 to TRBJ2-3; 9 positions agree with TRBD1. Germline trimming cut 4 bases from V and 2 bases from J; bases unmatched to any gene: 5. CDR3 length: 15 residues. Germline V gives CDR1 SGHRS, CDR2 YFSETQ. The CDR3 loop is CASSRGQGNTDTQYF. CDR3 DNA: TGCGCCAGCAGCAGGGGACAGGGAAACACAGATACGCAGTATTTT.

This chain's CDR3 is CASSQDARGYYEQYF. CDR3 DNA: TGTGCCAGCAGCCAAGACGCCAGGGGATACTACGAGCAGTACTTC. This chain links TRBV4-2 with TRBJ2-7; a weak D match, TRBD1 (6 bases). V was shortened by 0 bases and J by 3 bases, with 12 bases between the two germline ends. CDR1 is LGHNA and CDR2 is YNFKEQ in the germline V gene. CDR3 length equals 15 residues.

J is TRBJ1-2 and V is TRBV11-2, with 7 bases lining up with TRBD1. Germline assignment: CDR1 SGHAT and CDR2 FQNNGV. Unmatched junction bases numbered 10, after V lost 5 bases and J lost 7 bases. The CDR3 sequence is 14 residues long. DNA for the CDR3: TGTGCCAGCAGCATGCGACAGGGTCAACCTGGCTACACCTTC. It codes for CASSMRQGQPGYTF.

This chain links TRBV12-3 or TRBV12-4 with TRBJ2-1; D gene ambiguous. V was trimmed by 5 bases and J by 11 bases, leaving 13 bases between them. The CDR3 length is 12 residues. The CDR3 spells CASSEMTQKQFF. For the CDR3, the DNA is TGTGCCAGCAGTGAGATGACACAAAAGCAGTTCTTC.

The CDR3 protein is CASSLVIDSVEGSTDTQYF. The CDR3 DNA reads TGTGCCAGCAGCTTGGTGATTGATTCTGTTGAGGGTAGCACAGATACGCAGTATTTT. V and J are TRBV5-6 and TRBJ2-3; D possibly corresponds to TRBD2 (5 bases). The germline V and J ends were trimmed by 0 bases and 0 bases, with 20 bases remaining between them. The CDR3 runs 19 residues. Germline-derived CDR1 and CDR2 are SGHDT and YYEEEE.

The J gene is TRBJ2-3, the V gene TRBV5-1; 9 nucleotides agree with TRBD2. From germline, CDR1 is SGHRS and CDR2 YFSETQ. The V and J ends lost 2 bases and 2 bases, in that order; junction bases with no gene match: 12. The CDR3 spans 18 residues. CDR3 residues: CASSFKPSAGGSTDTQYF. CDR3 in DNA: TGCGCCAGCAGCTTCAAACCCTCAGCGGGGGGATCCACAGATACGCAGTATTTT.